This is a list of T cell receptor beta chains from one sample in a study of blood T cell repertoires in COVID-19. Repertoires were generated with immunoSEQ multiplex PCR, while TCRdb's copy carries only in-frame clones and drops some. Of a few hundred thousand clones in the sample, approximately 86% were seen once. The sample was PBMCs or T cells enriched from blood (not recorded which). The receptors were sampled from a woman aged 55-75 years who had recovered from COVID-19. Both conserved end residues are part of each CDR3. A D gene is named only where the DNA matches it firmly. Not every row has a clone size; where given, it reads once, few, many or a size class.

v_call: TRBV6-1
j_call: TRBJ1-1
d_call: -
clone_size: -
cdr3_length: 14
cdr3_aa: CASSERGWGTEAFF
cdr3_nt: TGTGCCAGCAGTGAGCGGGGTTGGGGCACTGAAGCTTTCTTT

v_call: TRBV7-2
j_call: TRBJ1-3
d_call: -
clone_size: few
cdr3_length: 14
cdr3_aa: CASSLASSGNTIYF
cdr3_nt: TGTGCCAGCAGCTTAGCCAGTTCTGGAAACACCATATATTTT

v_call: TRBV19
j_call: TRBJ1-1
d_call: -
clone_size: -
cdr3_length: 12
cdr3_aa: CAAAKENTEAFF
cdr3_nt: TGTGCCGCCGCGAAAGAGAACACTGAAGCTTTCTTT

v_call: TRBV21-1
j_call: TRBJ1-3
d_call: -
clone_size: -
cdr3_length: 16
cdr3_aa: CASSIRDTLHGNTIYF
cdr3_nt: TGTGCCAGCAGCATACGGGACACACTACACGGAAACACCATATATTTT

v_call: TRBV9
j_call: TRBJ2-6
d_call: TRBD1
clone_size: -
cdr3_length: 16
cdr3_aa: CASSAQGLSGANVLTF
cdr3_nt: TGTGCCAGCAGCGCACAGGGGCTGTCTGGGGCCAACGTCCTGACTTTC

v_call: TRBV5-1
j_call: TRBJ2-7
d_call: TRBD1
clone_size: -
cdr3_length: 15
cdr3_aa: CASSFSGQGASEQYF
cdr3_nt: TGCGCCAGCAGCTTTTCCGGACAGGGGGCAAGCGAGCAGTACTTC

v_call: TRBV2
j_call: TRBJ1-4
d_call: -
clone_size: -
cdr3_length: 15
cdr3_aa: CASSDPGGIGEKLFF
cdr3_nt: TGTGCCAGCAGTGATCCGGGCGGGATAGGTGAAAAACTGTTTTTT

v_call: TRBV12-5
j_call: TRBJ1-6
d_call: -
clone_size: -
cdr3_length: 17
cdr3_aa: CASGLVLVEARDSPLHF
cdr3_nt: TGTGCTAGTGGTTTGGTCCTGGTTGAGGCTCGTGATTCACCCCTCCACTTT

v_call: TRBV9
j_call: TRBJ2-3
d_call: TRBD2
clone_size: -
cdr3_length: 17
cdr3_aa: CASSVATSSGAGDTQYF
cdr3_nt: TGTGCCAGCAGCGTAGCTACGAGTAGCGGGGCTGGAGATACGCAGTATTTT

v_call: TRBV5-1
j_call: TRBJ2-3
d_call: TRBD2
clone_size: -
cdr3_length: 16
cdr3_aa: CASSLFSGGSTDTQYF
cdr3_nt: TGCGCCAGCAGCTTGTTTTCGGGGGGATCCACAGATACGCAGTATTTT

v_call: TRBV18
j_call: TRBJ2-4
d_call: -
clone_size: -
cdr3_length: 15
cdr3_aa: CASSPPSVAKNIQYF
cdr3_nt: TGTGCCAGCTCACCACCTAGTGTAGCCAAAAACATTCAGTACTTC

v_call: TRBV6-5
j_call: TRBJ1-1
d_call: -
clone_size: -
cdr3_length: 14
cdr3_aa: CASSQASGVREAFF
cdr3_nt: TGTGCCAGCAGCCAAGCATCAGGGGTCCGTGAAGCTTTCTTT

v_call: TRBV6-1
j_call: TRBJ2-1
d_call: -
clone_size: once
cdr3_length: 15
cdr3_aa: CASSEMSVSYNEQFF
cdr3_nt: TGTGCCAGCAGTGAAATGAGCGTCTCCTACAATGAGCAGTTCTTC

v_call: TRBV15
j_call: TRBJ2-7
d_call: -
clone_size: -
cdr3_length: 13
cdr3_aa: CATSRDPPDEQYF
cdr3_nt: TGTGCCACCAGCAGAGATCCCCCTGACGAGCAGTACTTC

v_call: TRBV6-6
j_call: TRBJ1-5
d_call: -
clone_size: once
cdr3_length: 14
cdr3_aa: CASTVGIGRQPQHF
cdr3_nt: TGTGCCAGTACGGTAGGCATAGGGAGGCAGCCCCAGCATTTT

v_call: TRBV6-5
j_call: TRBJ1-5
d_call: TRBD1
clone_size: -
cdr3_length: 15
cdr3_aa: CASRDMTGSNQPQHF
cdr3_nt: TGTGCCAGCAGGGATATGACAGGGAGCAATCAGCCCCAGCATTTT

v_call: TRBV12-3/TRBV12-4
j_call: TRBJ2-4
d_call: -
clone_size: -
cdr3_length: 13
cdr3_aa: CASSFGHQNIQYF
cdr3_nt: TGTGCCAGCAGTTTCGGACACCAAAACATTCAGTACTTC

v_call: TRBV10-2
j_call: TRBJ2-7
d_call: TRBD1
clone_size: -
cdr3_length: 14
cdr3_aa: CASSLDRGFYEQYF
cdr3_nt: TGCGCCAGCAGTTTGGACAGGGGATTCTACGAGCAGTACTTC

v_call: TRBV7-8
j_call: TRBJ2-3
d_call: -
clone_size: -
cdr3_length: 13
cdr3_aa: CASIPGGADTQYF
cdr3_nt: TGTGCCAGCATACCGGGGGGCGCAGATACGCAGTATTTT

v_call: TRBV5-1
j_call: TRBJ2-2
d_call: -
clone_size: once
cdr3_length: 17
cdr3_aa: CASSLFGGTDYTGELFF
cdr3_nt: TGCGCCAGCAGCTTGTTCGGAGGGACAGACTACACCGGGGAGCTGTTTTTT

v_call: TRBV2
j_call: TRBJ1-6
d_call: -
clone_size: -
cdr3_length: 18
cdr3_aa: CASSESGITPSYNSPLHF
cdr3_nt: TGTGCCAGCAGTGAATCCGGGATCACCCCCTCCTATAATTCACCCCTCCACTTT

v_call: TRBV30
j_call: TRBJ2-3
d_call: -
clone_size: -
cdr3_length: 14
cdr3_aa: CAWSVTRATDTQYF
cdr3_nt: TGTGCCTGGAGTGTAACCAGGGCCACAGATACGCAGTATTTT

v_call: TRBV27
j_call: TRBJ1-5
d_call: TRBD1
clone_size: -
cdr3_length: 16
cdr3_aa: CASSSGQGRYNQPQHF
cdr3_nt: TGTGCCAGCAGCTCCGGACAGGGTCGATACAATCAGCCCCAGCATTTT

v_call: TRBV7-9
j_call: TRBJ1-1
d_call: -
clone_size: -
cdr3_length: 14
cdr3_aa: CASSADSMNTEAFF
cdr3_nt: TGTGCCAGCAGCGCCGACAGCATGAACACTGAAGCTTTCTTT

v_call: TRBV19
j_call: TRBJ2-1
d_call: TRBD2
clone_size: -
cdr3_length: 13
cdr3_aa: CASRLAGTNEQFF
cdr3_nt: TGTGCCAGTAGATTAGCGGGGACCAATGAGCAGTTCTTC

v_call: TRBV5-1
j_call: TRBJ1-1
d_call: TRBD1
clone_size: -
cdr3_length: 14
cdr3_aa: CASSWGQGNTEAFF
cdr3_nt: TGCGCCAGCAGCTGGGGACAGGGGAACACTGAAGCTTTCTTT

v_call: TRBV19
j_call: TRBJ2-7
d_call: -
clone_size: -
cdr3_length: 15
cdr3_aa: CASSASRDFGDEQYF
cdr3_nt: TGTGCCAGTAGCGCTTCCAGGGACTTTGGAGACGAGCAGTACTTC

v_call: TRBV6-5
j_call: TRBJ1-2
d_call: TRBD1
clone_size: -
cdr3_length: 12
cdr3_aa: CASRQGAGGYTF
cdr3_nt: TGTGCCAGCCGACAGGGGGCAGGGGGCTACACCTTC

v_call: TRBV6-6
j_call: TRBJ2-5
d_call: -
clone_size: -
cdr3_length: 15
cdr3_aa: CASSYGDWYQETQYF
cdr3_nt: TGTGCCAGCAGTTACGGGGACTGGTACCAAGAGACCCAGTACTTC

v_call: TRBV5-1
j_call: TRBJ2-5
d_call: TRBD1
clone_size: once
cdr3_length: 15
cdr3_aa: CASSVPRGNQETQYF
cdr3_nt: TGCGCCAGCAGCGTCCCCAGGGGGAACCAAGAGACCCAGTACTTC

v_call: TRBV6-5
j_call: TRBJ2-7
d_call: TRBD1
clone_size: -
cdr3_length: 15
cdr3_aa: CASSHQGARSYEQYF
cdr3_nt: TGTGCCAGCAGCCACCAGGGGGCTCGCTCCTACGAGCAGTACTTC

v_call: TRBV3-1/TRBV3-2
j_call: TRBJ1-1
d_call: -
clone_size: -
cdr3_length: 15
cdr3_aa: CASSQNGGPNTEAFF
cdr3_nt: TGTGCCAGCAGCCAAAACGGGGGGCCCAACACTGAAGCTTTCTTT

v_call: TRBV4-1
j_call: TRBJ2-5
d_call: -
clone_size: -
cdr3_length: 19
cdr3_aa: CASSQDWRGSQGGEETQYF
cdr3_nt: TGCGCCAGCAGCCAAGATTGGAGAGGGTCCCAAGGCGGGGAAGAGACCCAGTACTTC

v_call: TRBV10-2
j_call: TRBJ2-3
d_call: TRBD1
clone_size: -
cdr3_length: 16
cdr3_aa: CASSARTGSKSDTQYF
cdr3_nt: TGCGCCAGCAGTGCCAGGACAGGGTCCAAGTCCGATACGCAGTATTTT

v_call: TRBV30
j_call: TRBJ1-5
d_call: TRBD1
clone_size: -
cdr3_length: 14
cdr3_aa: CAWSETGANQPQHF
cdr3_nt: TGTGCCTGGAGTGAGACAGGGGCCAATCAGCCCCAGCATTTT

v_call: TRBV11-2
j_call: TRBJ1-1
d_call: -
clone_size: -
cdr3_length: 14
cdr3_aa: CASSLKQGNTEAFF
cdr3_nt: TGTGCCAGCAGCTTAAAACAGGGGAACACTGAAGCTTTCTTT

v_call: TRBV5-6
j_call: TRBJ2-5
d_call: -
clone_size: once
cdr3_length: 16
cdr3_aa: CASSLKQGWGEETQYF
cdr3_nt: TGTGCCAGCAGCTTGAAGCAGGGGTGGGGTGAAGAGACCCAGTACTTC

v_call: TRBV19
j_call: TRBJ2-7
d_call: -
clone_size: -
cdr3_length: 13
cdr3_aa: CASRPQGGSEQYF
cdr3_nt: TGTGCCAGTAGACCTCAGGGGGGATCCGAGCAGTACTTC

v_call: TRBV19
j_call: TRBJ1-1
d_call: TRBD1
clone_size: once
cdr3_length: 13
cdr3_aa: CASSTSGGTEAFF
cdr3_nt: TGTGCCAGTAGTACCTCAGGGGGCACTGAAGCTTTCTTT

v_call: TRBV6-1
j_call: TRBJ2-1
d_call: -
clone_size: -
cdr3_length: 13
cdr3_aa: CASSEERSNEQFF
cdr3_nt: TGTGCCAGCAGTGAAGAGAGGAGTAATGAGCAGTTCTTC

v_call: TRBV5-4
j_call: TRBJ2-1
d_call: -
clone_size: -
cdr3_length: 12
cdr3_aa: CASSPTGNEQFF
cdr3_nt: TGTGCCAGCAGCCCGACAGGCAATGAGCAGTTCTTC

v_call: TRBV5-5
j_call: TRBJ1-1
d_call: -
clone_size: -
cdr3_length: 13
cdr3_aa: CASSSQGFGEAFF
cdr3_nt: TGTGCCAGCAGCTCCCAGGGTTTCGGTGAAGCTTTCTTT

v_call: TRBV10-3
j_call: TRBJ1-2
d_call: TRBD1
clone_size: -
cdr3_length: 14
cdr3_aa: CAISESGTVYGYTF
cdr3_nt: TGTGCCATCAGTGAGTCGGGGACAGTCTATGGCTACACCTTC

v_call: TRBV6-2/TRBV6-3
j_call: TRBJ1-2
d_call: -
clone_size: -
cdr3_length: 14
cdr3_aa: CASSYLPANYGYTF
cdr3_nt: TGTGCCAGCAGTTACCTCCCAGCTAACTATGGCTACACCTTC

v_call: TRBV15
j_call: TRBJ2-5
d_call: -
clone_size: -
cdr3_length: 13
cdr3_aa: CATSRGGSETQYF
cdr3_nt: TGTGCCACCAGCAGAGGCGGCTCTGAGACCCAGTACTTC

v_call: TRBV4-1
j_call: TRBJ1-4
d_call: -
clone_size: -
cdr3_length: 14
cdr3_aa: CASSPDSGREKLFF
cdr3_nt: TGCGCCAGCAGCCCTGACAGTGGGCGGGAAAAACTGTTTTTT

v_call: TRBV6-5
j_call: TRBJ2-6
d_call: -
clone_size: -
cdr3_length: 13
cdr3_aa: CASRLSGANVLTF
cdr3_nt: TGTGCCAGCAGATTATCTGGGGCCAACGTCCTGACTTTC

v_call: TRBV24-1
j_call: TRBJ1-2
d_call: TRBD1
clone_size: -
cdr3_length: 14
cdr3_aa: CATSDTGTDYGYTF
cdr3_nt: TGTGCCACCAGTGATACCGGGACAGACTATGGCTACACCTTC

v_call: TRBV28
j_call: TRBJ1-3
d_call: -
clone_size: -
cdr3_length: 14
cdr3_aa: CASSSPQGGNTIYF
cdr3_nt: TGTGCCAGCAGCTCCCCCCAGGGAGGGAACACCATATATTTT

v_call: TRBV29-1
j_call: TRBJ2-1
d_call: TRBD2
clone_size: -
cdr3_length: 14
cdr3_aa: CSVLIGGGYNEQFF
cdr3_nt: TGCAGCGTTCTTATCGGGGGGGGCTACAATGAGCAGTTCTTC

v_call: TRBV30
j_call: TRBJ1-5
d_call: -
clone_size: -
cdr3_length: 13
cdr3_aa: CAWSQDSNQPQHF
cdr3_nt: TGTGCCTGGTCGCAGGATAGCAATCAGCCCCAGCATTTT

v_call: TRBV12-5
j_call: TRBJ2-2
d_call: -
clone_size: -
cdr3_length: 12
cdr3_aa: CASGRDTGELFF
cdr3_nt: TGTGCTAGTGGCCGCGACACCGGGGAGCTGTTTTTT

v_call: TRBV2
j_call: TRBJ1-2
d_call: TRBD1
clone_size: few
cdr3_length: 14
cdr3_aa: CASKLQGEVYGYTF
cdr3_nt: TGTGCCAGCAAATTACAGGGGGAGGTGTATGGCTACACCTTC

v_call: TRBV24-1
j_call: TRBJ2-3
d_call: TRBD2
clone_size: -
cdr3_length: 15
cdr3_aa: CATSRPGLDTDTQYF
cdr3_nt: TGTGCCACCTCCCGCCCTGGACTAGACACAGATACGCAGTATTTT

v_call: TRBV3-1/TRBV3-2
j_call: TRBJ1-2
d_call: -
clone_size: few
cdr3_length: 12
cdr3_aa: CASSHGIGGYTF
cdr3_nt: TGTGCCAGCAGCCACGGGATCGGGGGCTACACCTTC